These 19 T cell receptor beta chains originate from one sample sequenced in a study of T-cell reconstitution after alpha-beta-depleted transplantation in children. The TCRbeta library incorporated unique molecular identifiers. TCRdb reprocessed the PCR reads via MiXCR and lists one record per CDR3 protein. The table lists about 1,000,000 distinct CDR3 sequences, roughly 29% of them singletons. Sequences were derived from PBMCs, mostly from graft donor cells, sampled 360 days after TCRalphabeta/CD19-depleted stem cell transplant. Source of these receptors: a boy younger than two who had a stem cell transplant for SCID, so the T cells may come from the graft donor.

A few counts support this clonotype. The CDR3 here is CSVEAGGVPHEQYF. The CDR3 DNA follows: TGCAGCGTTGAAGCGGGGGGGGTCCCCCACGAGCAGTACTTC. The genes are TRBV29-1 and TRBJ2-7; 8 bases map to TRBD2. CDR1 and CDR2 (germline): SQVTM, ANQGSEA. The CDR3 sequence is 14 residues long. V shed 1 base, J shed 5 bases, and the junction held 7 bases outside the gene matches.

The chain combines TRBV27 with TRBJ1-5; the D is unclear. The germline V gene has CDR1 MNHEY and CDR2 SMNVEV (reference sequence). The CDR3 is 16 amino acids. V was cut by 5 bases and J by 2 bases, with 16 bases left in between. CDR3 residues: CASSLIGFRGNQPQHF. CDR3 in DNA: TGTGCCAGCAGTCTGATCGGATTTAGGGGCAATCAGCCCCAGCATTTT.

The chain recombines TRBV7-2 with TRBJ1-1; D unclear. The V gene lost 1 base and the J gene lost 6 bases, with 6 bases spanning the gap. This CDR3 has 12 residues. Germline lookup yields CDR1 SGHTA and CDR2 FQGNSA. The CDR3 coding sequence is TGTGCCAGCAGCTTAGGGCTCGCTGAAGCTTTCTTT. Protein sequence: CASSLGLAEAFF.

This chain links TRBV6-5 with TRBJ2-1, with D possibly called TRBD1 or TRBD2 (5 bases each). Germline loops: CDR1 MNHEY, CDR2 SVGAGI. The CDR3 sequence is 13 residues long. V was trimmed by 2 bases and J by 9 bases, leaving 11 bases between them. CDR3 loop: CASSYGGRGEQFF. CDR3 sequence (DNA): TGTGCCAGCAGTTACGGGGGTAGGGGTGAGCAGTTCTTC.

This clonotype was recorded a few times. The chain is built from TRBV20-1 and TRBJ2-1, with 8 bases fitting TRBD2. The CDR3 contains 15 residues. Germline lookup yields CDR1 DFQATT and CDR2 SNEGSKA (reference sequence). Trimming at V came to 0 bases and at J to 2 bases, leaving 3 bases not matched to a gene. The CDR3 here is CSARDGGAPYNEQFF. CDR3 nucleotides: TGCAGTGCTAGAGACGGGGGGGCCCCCTACAATGAGCAGTTCTTC.

This clonotype showed up just a few times. The chain links TRBV15 to TRBJ2-1, with 11 bases aligning to TRBD1. With V trimmed by 3 bases and J by 6 bases, 1 base remained unmatched. The CDR3 length is 14 residues. Germline CDR1 and CDR2: LNHNV and YYDKDF (reference sequence). In nucleotides, the CDR3 is TGTGCCACCAGCAGGGACAGGGGGCTCAATGAGCAGTTCTTC. Its protein product is CATSRDRGLNEQFF.

The CDR3 is CSARKTGHPPDTQYF. As DNA, the CDR3 is TGCAGTGCTCGCAAAACAGGACATCCACCAGATACGCAGTATTTT. This chain joins TRBV20-1 and TRBJ2-3; tentatively, D is TRBD1 (5 bases). The CDR3 has 15 residues. Germline V lookup: CDR1 DFQATT, CDR2 SNEGSKA (reference sequence). Trimming left V 5 bases short and J 4 bases short, with 19 bases between.

The rearrangement joins TRBV5-6 to TRBJ1-4, with 7 bases lining up with TRBD1. The CDR3 sequence is 16 residues long. Germline values: CDR1 SGHDT, CDR2 YYEEEE. Unmatched junction bases numbered 10, after V lost 4 bases and J lost 4 bases. CDR3 residues: CASSSSGQPFNEKLFF. The CDR3 DNA reads as TGTGCCAGCAGCAGCTCGGGACAGCCCTTTAATGAAAAACTGTTTTTT.

The CDR3 spells CASSPAPEGETQYF. The CDR3 DNA follows: TGTGCCAGCAGTCCAGCACCGGAGGGAGAGACCCAGTACTTC. The chain carries TRBV12-3 or TRBV12-4 and TRBJ2-5; a possible D gene is TRBD2 (6 bases). Trimming shortened V by 5 bases and J by 4 bases, and 14 bases separated the two germline ends. The CDR3 contains 14 residues.

The V and J genes are TRBV5-5 and TRBJ2-5, with D tentatively TRBD1 or TRBD2 (6 bases each). The CDR3 has 17 amino acids. The germline V gene has CDR1 SGHKS and CDR2 YYEKEE (reference sequence). V lost 4 bases, J lost 3 bases, and 22 bases lay in between. The CDR3 DNA reads TGTGCCAGCAGCCGGGGGCCCTCGACTGAGGCGAAAGAGACCCAGTACTTC. Translating it yields CASSRGPSTEAKETQYF.

The chain has TRBV12-3 or TRBV12-4 and TRBJ2-5; 11 nucleotides match TRBD2. V gave up 4 bases and J gave up 2 bases; unmatched junction bases: 9. The CDR3 runs 17 residues. CDR3 nucleotide sequence: TGTGCCAGCAGTTCCGTAACTAGCGGGGGCCAACAAGAGACCCAGTACTTC. The encoded protein is CASSSVTSGGQQETQYF.

The chain combines TRBV27 with TRBJ2-2; the D gene is possibly TRBD2 (6 bases). The germline V gene encodes CDR1 MNHEY and CDR2 SMNVEV (reference sequence). The V end was cut by 3 bases, the J end by 6 bases, with 11 bases between. The CDR3 covers 14 residues. The CDR3 sequence: CASSFGTRAGELFF. The CDR3 coding sequence is TGTGCCAGCAGTTTTGGGACTCGGGCCGGGGAGCTGTTTTTT.

This chain uses TRBV2 with TRBJ2-1; D not resolved. The CDR3 is made up of 13 amino acids. CDR1 SNHLY and CDR2 FYNNEI come from the germline V gene. V dropped 3 bases and J dropped 5 bases, with 8 bases sitting between them. The CDR3 loop is CASSDGGNNEQFF. The CDR3, as DNA: TGTGCCAGCAGTGACGGCGGCAACAATGAGCAGTTCTTC.

The rearrangement links TRBV27 to TRBJ1-6; TRBD1 agrees at 8 bases. The CDR3 has 15 amino acids. The germline CDR1 and CDR2 sequences are MNHEY and SMNVEV (reference sequence). J gave up 1 base and V 6 bases, and 2 bases lay outside the gene matches. The CDR3: CASRDRVSYNSPLHF. Written as DNA, the CDR3 is TGTGCCAGCAGGGACAGGGTTTCCTATAATTCACCCCTCCACTTT.

This rearrangement joins TRBV7-2 to TRBJ2-7; 8 bases agree with TRBD1. This CDR3 is 17 amino acids long. Trimming took 5 bases from V and 3 from J; bases not matched to a gene: 15. CDR1 is SGHTA, CDR2 FQGNSA, per germline. The CDR3 sequence: CASSTRGQGEMSYEQYF. CDR3 in DNA: TGTGCCAGCAGCACCCGAGGACAGGGAGAGATGAGCTACGAGCAGTACTTC.

The chain uses TRBV20-1 and TRBJ2-2; 8 bases align to TRBD2. V was pared by 3 bases and J by 0 bases, with 6 bases of the junction left unmatched. The CDR3 is 16 amino acids. Germline CDR1 and CDR2: DFQATT and SNEGSKA (reference sequence). The CDR3, as DNA: TGCAGTGCTAGTTTGACGGGGGGGCCGAACACCGGGGAGCTGTTTTTT. This codes for CSASLTGGPNTGELFF.

This clonotype was picked up a small number of times. The chain is built from TRBV20-1 and TRBJ2-7; D is unresolved. The CDR3 length is 12 residues. V shed 1 base and J shed 6 bases, with 10 bases lying between them. The germline gives CDR1 DFQATT, CDR2 SNEGSKA (reference sequence). CDR3 coding DNA: TGCAGTGCTAGAGTTCGGTCCCTCGAGCAGTACTTC. It is translated as CSARVRSLEQYF.

Only a few counts were recorded for this clonotype. V and J are TRBV12-3 or TRBV12-4 and TRBJ2-3, with 7 bases matching TRBD1. V was pared by 4 bases and J by 2 bases, with 6 bases of the junction left unmatched. The CDR3 has 15 amino acids. The CDR3 here is CASSYAGTDTDTQYF. In DNA form, the CDR3 reads TGTGCCAGCAGTTACGCCGGGACAGACACAGATACGCAGTATTTT.

The chain joins TRBV7-9 to TRBJ2-1; D unclear. Deletions cut 5 bases from V and 4 bases from J, with 18 bases between. The CDR3 contains 16 residues. The V gene's germline CDR1 is SEHNR and CDR2 FQNEAQ (reference sequence). The CDR3: CASSPRPESSYNEQFF. The CDR3 coding sequence is TGTGCCAGCAGCCCTCGACCTGAGTCCTCGTACAATGAGCAGTTCTTC. The variable domain in full, completed from reference TRBV7-9 and TRBJ2-1, reads DTGVSQNPRHKITKRGQNVTFRCDPISEHNRLYWYRQTLGQGPEFLTYFQNEAQLEKSRLLSDRFSAERPKGSFSTLEIQRTEQGDSAMYLCASSPRPESSYNEQFFGPGTRLTVL.